Presented here are 24 T cell receptor beta chains from one specimen sequenced in a study of response to subunit inactivated influenza vaccine (dated 2018 in TCRdb). Libraries were built with RT-PCR. Sequenced using an Illumina HiSeq 2500. Starting from the raw public reads, TCRdb applied fastp trimming at Q25, assembled clones with MiXCR and retained in-frame beta chains. Duplicate CDR3 protein sequences are folded into a single record with the most common DNA and genes. This sample has about 540,000 distinct CDR3 sequences in its table, and 13% to 15% of those were observed once. Jointly, the top ten make up roughly 11% of the sample. The material was PBMCs from blood, obtained 12 days after vaccination. The receptors stem from a man aged 50-60 years who received an inactivated influenza vaccine. Donor details come from another sample of the same person, matched by shared clones.

This clonotype was picked up a small number of times. This chain links TRBV5-1 with TRBJ1-1, with D perhaps matching TRBD1 (6 bases). From germline, CDR1 is SGHRS and CDR2 YFSETQ. V was trimmed by 0 bases and J by 8 bases, leaving 8 bases between them. The CDR3 is 12 amino acids. The CDR3 bases are TGCGCCAGCAGCTTGGAGGGGGTAGAAGCTTTCTTT. Encoded protein: CASSLEGVEAFF.

This clonotype was seen a few times. V and J are TRBV10-2 and TRBJ2-7, with TRBD1 identical over 8 bases. J lost 0 bases, V lost 6 bases, and 10 bases had no gene match. The CDR3 totals 16 residues. Germline V gives CDR1 WSHSY, CDR2 SAAADI. CDR3 amino acids: CASRFLGQGLSYEQYF. CDR3 nucleotides: TGCGCCAGCAGATTCCTAGGACAGGGCCTCTCCTACGAGCAGTACTTC.

This clonotype was observed at least ten times. V usage is TRBV4-2 and J usage is TRBJ2-3, with TRBD2 matching over 10 bases. The CDR3 runs 17 residues. The V and J ends lost 4 bases and 2 bases, in that order; junction bases with no gene match: 9. The germline V gene has CDR1 LGHNA and CDR2 YNFKEQ. The CDR3 DNA follows: TGTGCCAGCAGCCCTGGGTCTAGCGGGGGATACACAGATACGCAGTATTTT. Translation gives CASSPGSSGGYTDTQYF.

V is TRBV3-1 and J is TRBJ2-7, with a possible D match to TRBD1 (6 bases). The germline V gene has CDR1 LGHDT and CDR2 YNNKEL (reference sequence). The CDR3 loop spans 16 amino acids. Trimming pared 3 bases from V and 0 bases from J, leaving 15 bases between. Here the CDR3 DNA reads TGTGCCAGCAGCCAGCTCCACCGGGACAACTCCTACGAGCAGTACTTC. Residues: CASSQLHRDNSYEQYF.

V gene TRBV7-2 combines with J gene TRBJ2-1; TRBD2 is a possible D gene (6 bases). Germline V gene lookup returns CDR1 SGHTA and CDR2 FQGNSA. The CDR3 sequence is 14 residues long. V was clipped by 1 base and J by 5 bases, with 9 bases between them. The chain's CDR3 is CASSLGGLHNEQFF. CDR3 in DNA: TGTGCCAGCAGCTTAGGGGGACTCCACAATGAGCAGTTCTTC.

The rearrangement links TRBV20-1 to TRBJ1-4; D not resolved. The CDR3 totals 14 residues. Germline lookup yields CDR1 DFQATT and CDR2 SNEGSKA (reference sequence). V was clipped by 4 bases and J by 0 bases, with 9 bases between them. The CDR3 loop reads CSAIDIATNEKLFF. CDR3 bases: TGCAGTGCTATAGACATTGCAACTAATGAAAAACTGTTTTTT.

This chain connects TRBV4-1 to TRBJ2-5; 8 bases line up with TRBD2. J gave up 5 bases and V 2 bases, and 10 bases lay outside the gene matches. The CDR3 totals 16 residues. Germline V gives CDR1 MGHRA, CDR2 YSYEKL. DNA for the CDR3: TGCGCCAGCAGCCAAATGGGACTAGTAGGTGTTGAGACCCAGTACTTC. This codes for CASSQMGLVGVETQYF.

The chain employs TRBV10-2 and TRBJ2-3; 8 bases are shared with TRBD1. The trim removed 9 bases at V and 1 base at J, leaving 12 bases unmatched. The CDR3 sequence is 16 residues long. Germline V gene sequence: CDR1 WSHSY, CDR2 SAAADI. The CDR3 spells CASSFSGTGGTDTQYF. CDR3 sequence (DNA): TGCGCCAGTTCCTTTTCCGGGACAGGAGGCACAGATACGCAGTATTTT.

This clonotype was recorded a few times. This chain joins TRBV2 and TRBJ1-1; possible D gene TRBD1, 5 bases. Germline V gives CDR1 SNHLY, CDR2 FYNNEI. This CDR3 comprises 11 residues. Trimming removed 6 bases from V and 7 bases from J, with 9 bases in between. For the CDR3, the DNA is TGTGCCAGCAGCTTTGACAGTGAAGCTTTCTTT. It yields the protein CASSFDSEAFF.

This chain uses TRBV7-9 with TRBJ1-6, with D perhaps matching TRBD1 (5 bases). V was pared by 5 bases and J by 4 bases, with 18 bases between. Germline lookup yields CDR1 SEHNR and CDR2 FQNEAQ (reference sequence). The CDR3 covers 17 residues. CDR3 amino acids: CASSRNRDGNYNSPLHF. CDR3 DNA sequence: TGTGCCAGCAGCCGGAACCGGGACGGAAATTATAATTCACCCCTCCACTTT.

This clonotype has just a few counts. The chain has TRBV19 and TRBJ1-5; no reliable D call. Germline assignment: CDR1 LNHDA and CDR2 SQIVND (reference sequence). V lost 11 bases to trimming and J lost 0 bases, with 11 bases between them. The CDR3 length is 13 residues. CDR3 sequence: CAGGWSSNQPQHF. The CDR3, as DNA: TGTGCCGGAGGATGGAGTAGCAATCAGCCCCAGCATTTT.

The rearrangement joins TRBV20-1 to TRBJ1-6; D unclear. Germline V lookup: CDR1 DFQATT, CDR2 SNEGSKA (reference sequence). This CDR3 is built from 16 residues. V was trimmed by 0 bases and J by 0 bases, leaving 9 bases between them. This CDR3 is CSARDRQSSYNSPLHF. CDR3 DNA: TGCAGTGCTAGAGATCGGCAGAGCTCCTATAATTCACCCCTCCACTTT.

This clonotype was observed a few times. The genes are TRBV3-1 and TRBJ2-7; TRBD2 aligns across 10 bases. Germline CDR1 LGHDT, CDR2 YNNKEL (reference sequence). The CDR3 length is 15 residues. J was trimmed by 5 bases and V by 1 base; bases with no gene match: 5. Here the CDR3 DNA reads TGTGCCAGCAGCCAAGCCCTAGCGGGAGAAGACGAGCAGTACTTC. It specifies CASSQALAGEDEQYF.

This chain uses TRBV20-1 with TRBJ2-5; D unresolved. The germline V and J ends were trimmed by 4 bases and 5 bases, with 8 bases remaining between them. The germline gives CDR1 DFQATT, CDR2 SNEGSKA (reference sequence). The CDR3 spans 11 residues. CDR3 sequence reads: CSANPRETQYF. For the CDR3, the DNA is TGCAGTGCTAACCCCCGGGAGACCCAGTACTTC.

This clonotype turned up a few times. The V call is TRBV4-2, the J call TRBJ2-3; 12 bases are a match to TRBD2. The V gene's germline CDR1 is LGHNA and CDR2 YNFKEQ. This CDR3 is built from 16 residues. J was trimmed by 4 bases and V by 3 bases; bases with no gene match: 5. This CDR3 is CASSQASGRAPDTQYF. CDR3 DNA: TGTGCCAGCAGCCAGGCTAGCGGGAGGGCCCCAGATACGCAGTATTTT.

This clonotype was counted between two and nine times. This chain connects TRBV6-5 to TRBJ1-3; TRBD1 matches at 8 bases. The CDR3 extends over 15 amino acids. The trim removed 0 bases at V and 2 bases at J, leaving 0 bases unmatched. CDR1 is MNHEY and CDR2 is SVGAGI in the germline V gene. The CDR3: CASSYSGQAGNTIYF. The CDR3 DNA follows: TGTGCCAGCAGTTACTCGGGACAGGCTGGAAACACCATATATTTT.

The chain links TRBV24-1 to TRBJ1-5; D gene ambiguous. The V gene lost 4 bases and the J gene lost 0 bases, with 3 bases spanning the gap. Germline CDR1 reads KGHDR; CDR2 reads SFDVKD. CDR3 length: 13 residues. The CDR3 DNA sequence: TGTGCCACCAGTGACGGTAGCAATCAGCCCCAGCATTTT. Its protein is CATSDGSNQPQHF.

This clonotype came up many times. The genes are TRBV5-1 and TRBJ2-1; D perhaps matches TRBD2 (5 bases). The length of the CDR3 is 16 residues. Germline CDR1 SGHRS, CDR2 YFSETQ. Trimming left V 3 bases short and J 2 bases short, with 15 bases between. The CDR3 DNA reads TGCGCCAGCAGCTACCGCGGAGCGGCGGCCTACAATGAGCAGTTCTTC. It is translated as CASSYRGAAAYNEQFF. The whole variable domain, remainder taken from reference TRBV5-1 and TRBJ2-1, is KAGVTQTPRYLIKTRGQQVTLSCSPISGHRSVSWYQQTPGQGLQFLFEYFSETQRNKGNFPGRFSGRQFSNSRSEMNVSTLELGDSALYLCASSYRGAAAYNEQFFGPGTRLTVL.

This clonotype was recorded at least ten times. The CDR3 region is CASSPRGSYEQYF. The CDR3 nucleotides are TGTGCCAGCAGCCCCAGGGGATCCTACGAGCAGTACTTC. The chain couples TRBV7-8 to TRBJ2-7, with D tentatively TRBD1 (6 bases). The CDR3 totals 13 residues. From germline, CDR1 is SGHVS and CDR2 FQNEAQ. Trimming left V 5 bases short and J 1 base short, with 9 bases between.

This chain connects TRBV15 to TRBJ1-2; possibly TRBD1 for D (5 bases). The V end lost 3 bases, the J end lost 3 bases, and 8 bases lay between the germline ends. Germline V gene data show CDR1 as LNHNV and CDR2 as YYDKDF (reference sequence). This CDR3 region has 13 residues. The CDR3 coding sequence is TGTGCCACCAGCAGCGGGGGGGACTATGGCTACACCTTC. Encoded protein: CATSSGGDYGYTF. The full variable domain, completed using reference TRBV15 and TRBJ1-2, is DAMVIQNPRYQVTQFGKPVTLSCSQTLNHNVMYWYQQKSSQAPKLLFHYYDKDFNNEADTPDNFQSRRPNTSFCFLDIRSPGLGDTAMYLCATSSGGDYGYTFGSGTRLTVV.

Only a few counts were recorded for this clonotype. This chain uses TRBV3-1 with TRBJ2-3; D might be TRBD2 (5 bases). The length of the CDR3 is 13 residues. The germline V gene has CDR1 LGHDT and CDR2 YNNKEL (reference sequence). The ends were cut back, 4 bases at V and 2 bases at J, with 7 bases in the middle. The CDR3 nucleotides are TGTGCCAGCAGCCCTGGACTCACAGATACGCAGTATTTT. It codes for CASSPGLTDTQYF.

This clonotype has ten or more counts. The chain carries TRBV6-2 or TRBV6-3 and TRBJ2-1; TRBD1 matches at 8 bases. Germline loops: CDR1 MNHEY, CDR2 SVGEGT. This CDR3 comprises 14 residues. V was clipped by 6 bases and J by 9 bases; unmatched bases: 10. The CDR3 DNA reads TGTGCCAGCAGAGACCAGGGGGCGCGTACTGAGCAGTTCTTC. It specifies CASRDQGARTEQFF.

This clonotype has a handful of counts. The chain links TRBV12-3 or TRBV12-4 to TRBJ2-2; D uncertain. This CDR3 has 13 residues. V was clipped by 5 bases and J by 5 bases, with 9 bases between them. The CDR3 DNA follows: TGTGCCAGCAGTGATATGAATACCGGGGAGCTGTTTTTT. The encoded protein is CASSDMNTGELFF.

This clonotype has more than one count but fewer than ten. The rearrangement links TRBV7-8 to TRBJ2-2; 9 bases fit TRBD2. This CDR3 region has 15 residues. The V gene's germline CDR1 is SGHVS and CDR2 FQNEAQ. The trim removed 5 bases at V and 4 bases at J, leaving 5 bases unmatched. Written as DNA, the CDR3 is TGTGCCAGCAGCGCGGGAGGGCCAGGCACCGGGGAGCTGTTTTTT. This encodes CASSAGGPGTGELFF.